A selection of T cell receptor beta chains follows, all from one sample in a study of regulatory T cells in long-lasting Graves disease. TCRdb called the multiplex PCR reads again in MiXCR, with one record for every CDR3 protein. The sample contains some 320,000 distinct CDR3 sequences, about 20% of which appear only once. Sequences were derived from peripheral blood mononuclear cells (PBMCs), sampled at new diagnosis, from a patient treated with antithyroid drugs. These receptors were collected from a female donor with Graves disease. CDR3s include the opening cysteine and the closing phenylalanine or tryptophan. The D gene is left open where the match is weak. For some rows the clone size is stated as once, few or many, or as a class when expanded; others skip it.

len	d_gene	j_gene	v_gene	abundance	CDR3aa	CDR3nt
17	TRBD2	TRBJ2-2	TRBV12-5	many	CASGFSGTLANTGELFF	TGTGCTAGTGGCTTTAGCGGGACATTGGCGAACACCGGGGAGCTGTTTTTT
11	TRBD2	TRBJ2-7	TRBV30	NA	CAWRTSGRQYF	TGTGCCTGGAGGACTAGCGGGAGACAGTACTTC
16	NA	TRBJ2-6	TRBV18	many	CASSPPGTAGANVLTF	TGTGCCAGCTCACCCCCGGGGACTGCTGGGGCCAACGTCCTGACTTTC
15	NA	TRBJ2-1	TRBV9	many	CASSPGTSRQHEQFF	TGTGCCAGCAGCCCTGGGACCTCAAGGCAGCATGAGCAGTTCTTC
18	NA	TRBJ2-2	TRBV11-3	many	CASSLEGWSAMETGELFF	TGTGCCAGCAGCTTAGAAGGGTGGAGCGCGATGGAGACCGGGGAGCTGTTTTTT
15	NA	TRBJ2-7	TRBV19	few	CASMGPGLFFNEQYF	TGTGCCAGTATGGGGCCCGGGCTCTTTTTTAACGAGCAGTACTTC
14	NA	TRBJ2-1	TRBV7-9	NA	CASHTSAYYNEQFF	TGTGCCAGCCACACTAGTGCCTACTACAATGAGCAGTTCTTC
13	NA	TRBJ2-7	TRBV12-3/TRBV12-4	many	CASSLVPGSVQYF	TGTGCCAGCAGTTTAGTTCCGGGATCGGTGCAGTACTTC
17	NA	TRBJ2-2	TRBV27	many	CASSLQYPGLYTGELFF	TGTGCCAGCAGTTTACAATACCCGGGATTGTACACCGGGGAGCTGTTTTTT
15	TRBD1	TRBJ1-2	TRBV27	many	CASSPRWEGAYGYTF	TGTGCCAGCAGCCCCCGATGGGAGGGGGCTTATGGCTACACCTTC
15	TRBD2	TRBJ2-7	TRBV5-1	few	CASSLGTSAVYEQYF	TGCGCCAGCAGCTTAGGGACTAGCGCTGTCTACGAGCAGTACTTC
15	TRBD2	TRBJ2-1	TRBV13	many	CASSLVTSGSREQFF	TGTGCCAGCAGCTTAGTAACTAGCGGGAGCCGCGAGCAGTTCTTC
14	NA	TRBJ2-3	TRBV19	many	CASQGDRSTDTQYF	TGTGCCAGTCAAGGGGACCGGAGCACAGATACGCAGTATTTT
16	NA	TRBJ2-7	TRBV19	many	CASSIGGSGVGYEQYF	TGTGCCAGTAGTATTGGTGGATCGGGAGTGGGCTACGAGCAGTACTTC
17	TRBD2	TRBJ2-1	TRBV7-9	NA	CASSSRGDRTGSNEQFF	TGTGCCAGCAGCTCCCGGGGGGACCGTACTGGGAGCAATGAGCAGTTCTTC
14	TRBD2	TRBJ2-5	TRBV19	few	CASSMVRAGGSQYF	TGTGCCAGTAGTATGGTTCGAGCGGGAGGGTCCCAGTACTTC
16	TRBD1	TRBJ1-4	TRBV16	NA	CASSPNPGQGYEKLFF	TGTGCCAGCAGCCCTAATCCGGGACAGGGATATGAAAAACTGTTTTTT
17	NA	TRBJ1-1	TRBV19	many	CASSQRGGAPLNTEAFF	TGTGCCAGTAGTCAGAGAGGGGGAGCTCCGCTGAACACTGAAGCTTTCTTT
14	NA	TRBJ2-2	TRBV7-3	many	CASSLDPSAGELFF	TGTGCCAGCAGCCTGGATCCCTCCGCCGGGGAGCTGTTTTTT
13	TRBD2	TRBJ2-5	TRBV20-1	NA	CSVGLGRAETQYF	TGCAGTGTTGGACTAGGAAGAGCAGAGACCCAGTACTTC
15	TRBD2	TRBJ2-1	TRBV2	many	CASSGGLAGDNEQFF	TGTGCCAGCAGCGGGGGACTAGCGGGAGACAATGAGCAGTTCTTC
13	NA	TRBJ2-7	TRBV10-3	many	CAIKPGPGYEQYF	TGTGCCATCAAACCGGGACCTGGGTACGAGCAGTACTTC
14	NA	TRBJ1-2	TRBV7-9	few	CASSPEDSRGRYTF	TGTGCCAGCAGCCCCGAGGACAGTCGGGGACGCTACACCTTC
13	TRBD1	TRBJ2-7	TRBV28	many	CAIADRVRYEQYF	TGTGCCATCGCGGACAGGGTGAGGTACGAGCAGTACTTC
14	NA	TRBJ2-1	TRBV20-1	many	CSADPGKSYNEQFF	TGCAGTGCGGACCCGGGAAAGTCTTACAATGAGCAGTTCTTC
18	TRBD2	TRBJ2-1	TRBV11-2	many	CASSRQGLAGGSYNEQFF	TGTGCCAGCTCCCGACAGGGACTAGCGGGGGGCTCCTACAATGAGCAGTTCTTC
17	TRBD2	TRBJ2-2	TRBV25-1	many	CASSTFLAGANTGELFF	TGTGCCAGCAGCACTTTTCTAGCGGGGGCAAACACCGGGGAGCTGTTTTTT
13	TRBD1	TRBJ2-1	TRBV10-3	NA	CATAGTGGSEQFF	TGTGCCACGGCCGGGACAGGGGGCAGTGAGCAGTTCTTC
17	TRBD1	TRBJ1-5	TRBV28	NA	CASSSVPGQGGNQPQHF	TGTGCCAGCAGTTCCGTCCCGGGACAGGGGGGGAATCAGCCCCAGCATTTT